These 20 T cell receptor beta chains share one sample of origin, sequenced in a study of immune evolution from preneoplasia to lung adenocarcinoma. Data came from immunoSEQ multiplex PCR; TCRdb stores just in-frame clones and leaves some out. The sample has around 6,300 clones, approximately 85% seen once; the top ten hold 4.5% to 5.5%. Sequenced material: FFPE invasive lung adenocarcinoma tissue. The receptor set was obtained from a person aged 50 to 70 with lung adenocarcinoma.

The J gene is TRBJ2-7, the V gene TRBV18; weak D call: TRBD2 (5 bases). The V gene lost 4 bases and the J gene lost 0 bases, with 7 bases spanning the gap. This CDR3 is 13 amino acids long. Germline-derived CDR1 and CDR2 are KGHSH and LQKENI. The CDR3, as DNA: TGTGCCAGCTCACGAGGGAGCTCCTACGAGCAGTACTTC. This codes for CASSRGSSYEQYF.

This clone is classed as large. The CDR3 DNA sequence: TGTGCCAGCAGCCCTAGACAGGCGGACACCTTC. It yields the protein CASSPRQADTF. The chain joins TRBV7-9 to TRBJ1-2, with D perhaps TRBD1 (6 bases). The ends were cut back, 5 bases at V and 12 bases at J, with 13 bases in the middle. Germline assignment: CDR1 SEHNR and CDR2 FQNEAQ (reference sequence). This CDR3 contains 11 residues.

The chain carries TRBV7-9 and TRBJ2-5; no reliable D call. Germline CDR1 reads SEHNR; CDR2 reads FQNEAQ (reference sequence). The CDR3 has 13 amino acids. The V end was cut by 5 bases, the J end by 4 bases, with 11 bases between. CDR3 nucleotide sequence: TGTGCCAGCAGCCCCGCAGCTATAGAGACCCAGTACTTC. Amino acids: CASSPAAIETQYF. Full variable domain (remainder filled in from reference TRBV7-9 and TRBJ2-5): DTGVSQNPRHKITKRGQNVTFRCDPISEHNRLYWYRQTLGQGPEFLTYFQNEAQLEKSRLLSDRFSAERPKGSFSTLEIQRTEQGDSAMYLCASSPAAIETQYFGPGTRLLVL.

The chain employs TRBV19 and TRBJ2-2; D uncertain. The CDR3 has 14 residues. Germline CDR1 and CDR2: LNHDA and SQIVND (reference sequence). V dropped 7 bases and J dropped 8 bases, with 17 bases sitting between them. CDR3 residues: CASTPTQMGGELFF. The CDR3 region has the DNA TGTGCCAGTACCCCGACCCAGATGGGGGGGGAGCTGTTTTTT.

This sequence joins TRBV5-1 and TRBJ1-2; D gene ambiguous. The CDR3 covers 16 residues. CDR1 is SGHRS, CDR2 YFSETQ, per germline. Between the trimmed V and J ends, which lost 2 bases and 5 bases, there was a span of 19 bases. The CDR3 is CASSFDPASDKYGYTF. The CDR3 coding sequence is TGCGCCAGCAGCTTTGATCCAGCCTCGGATAAATATGGCTACACCTTC.

The chain couples TRBV7-8 to TRBJ2-3; 11 bases align to TRBD2. This CDR3 comprises 16 residues. The J segment lost 0 bases and the V segment lost 2 bases, leaving 1 base of the junction unmatched. In germline, CDR1 is SGHVS, CDR2 FQNEAQ. The chain's CDR3 is CASSLRTSGSTDTQYF. For the CDR3, the DNA is TGTGCCAGCAGCTTAAGGACTAGCGGGAGCACAGATACGCAGTATTTT.

V gene TRBV7-3 combines with J gene TRBJ2-7; tentatively, D is TRBD1 (6 bases). The CDR3 sequence is 12 residues long. The germline gives CDR1 SGHTA, CDR2 FQGTGA. V lost 5 bases and J 6 bases, leaving 11 bases between the germline ends. CDR3 region: CASSHPGAEQYF. CDR3 nucleotides: TGTGCCAGCAGCCACCCAGGGGCCGAGCAGTACTTC.

This clone was observed a handful of times. This chain connects TRBV18 to TRBJ2-3; D is undetermined. V was clipped by 5 bases and J by 5 bases, with 5 bases between them. The V gene's germline CDR1 is KGHSH and CDR2 LQKENI. The CDR3 length is 11 residues. In DNA, the CDR3 is TGTGCCAGCTCAACCCAAGATACGCAGTATTTT. This sequence encodes CASSTQDTQYF. Full variable domain (rest looked up from reference TRBV18 and TRBJ2-3): NAGVMQNPRHLVRRRGQEARLRCSPMKGHSHVYWYRQLPEEGLKFMVYLQKENIIDESGMPKERFSAEFPKEGPSILRIQQVVRGDSAAYFCASSTQDTQYFGPGTRLTVL.

The chain links TRBV5-1 to TRBJ2-7; tentative D call: TRBD1 (6 bases). Germline V gene lookup returns CDR1 SGHRS and CDR2 YFSETQ. The CDR3 runs to 15 residues. Deletions cut 1 base from V and 1 base from J, with 12 bases between. The CDR3 spells CASSLIGQISYEQYF. The CDR3 bases are TGCGCCAGCAGCTTGATTGGACAGATTTCCTACGAGCAGTACTTC. Supplemented by reference TRBV5-1 and TRBJ2-7, the full variable domain reads KAGVTQTPRYLIKTRGQQVTLSCSPISGHRSVSWYQQTPGQGLQFLFEYFSETQRNKGNFPGRFSGRQFSNSRSEMNVSTLELGDSALYLCASSLIGQISYEQYFGPGTRLTVT.

The CDR3 region is CASSEYKGGGTEAFF. The CDR3, as DNA: TGTGCCAGCAGTGAATACAAGGGAGGGGGCACTGAAGCTTTCTTT. The gene calls are TRBV6-1 and TRBJ1-1; perhaps TRBD1 as D (6 bases). V gave up 2 bases and J gave up 4 bases, with 14 bases separating them. Germline CDR1 MNHNS, CDR2 SASEGT. The CDR3 length is 15 residues.

The rearrangement links TRBV19 to TRBJ1-2, with D possibly TRBD1 on 5 matching bases. The germline V and J ends were trimmed by 5 bases and 5 bases, with 18 bases remaining between them. The CDR3 contains 15 residues. The germline CDR1 and CDR2 sequences are LNHDA and SQIVND (reference sequence). The CDR3 DNA sequence: TGTGCCAGTAGTTTAATCGACAGAAAGAGTTATGGCTACACCTTC. Translation gives CASSLIDRKSYGYTF.

The gene calls are TRBV7-8 and TRBJ2-1; 11 nucleotides match TRBD2. The V and J ends lost 5 bases and 5 bases, in that order; junction bases with no gene match: 5. Germline V gives CDR1 SGHVS, CDR2 FQNEAQ. This CDR3 has 15 amino acids. CDR3 nucleotide sequence: TGTGCCAGCAGCCCTATGGGACTAGCGGACAATGAGCAGTTCTTC. It yields the protein CASSPMGLADNEQFF. The full variable domain, with the rest looked up from reference TRBV7-8 and TRBJ2-1, is GAGVSQSPRYKVAKRGQDVALRCDPISGHVSLFWYQQALGQGPEFLTYFQNEAQLDKSGLPSDRFFAERPEGSVSTLKIQRTQQEDSAVYLCASSPMGLADNEQFFGPGTRLTVL.

This chain joins TRBV28 and TRBJ1-1; D might be TRBD1 (6 bases). CDR3 length equals 15 residues. Trimming removed 7 bases at V and 3 bases at J, with 18 bases between. The germline V gene has CDR1 MDHEN and CDR2 SYDVKM. DNA of the CDR3: TGTGCCAGCAAGGGGGGGAGGTTTCGGGACACTGAAGCTTTCTTT. This translates into CASKGGRFRDTEAFF.

The V and J genes are TRBV7-9 and TRBJ2-3; D is tentatively TRBD1 or TRBD2 (5 bases each). V lost 5 bases and J lost 4, with 22 bases in between. The germline V gene encodes CDR1 SEHNR and CDR2 FQNEAQ (reference sequence). The CDR3 covers 17 residues. CDR3 loop: CASSPRRMGPAADTQYF. The CDR3 DNA sequence: TGTGCCAGCAGCCCACGGAGGATGGGACCAGCAGCAGATACGCAGTATTTT.

The chain employs TRBV27 and TRBJ2-1; D gene uncertain. CDR1 MNHEY and CDR2 SMNVEV come from the germline V gene (reference sequence). Trimming stripped 4 bases from V and 1 base from J, with 14 bases between. This CDR3 has 16 residues. The chain's CDR3 is CASSSHESPSYNEQFF. The CDR3 nucleotides read TGTGCCAGCAGTTCCCACGAGAGCCCTTCCTACAATGAGCAGTTCTTC.

This clone has only one observation. CDR3 residues: CASEPGGLLGTGELFF. The DNA for the CDR3 is TGTGCCAGCGAACCTGGGGGGCTCCTAGGCACCGGGGAGCTGTTTTTT. V usage is TRBV7-2 and J usage is TRBJ2-2; D is possibly TRBD1 or TRBD2 (6 bases each). Between the trimmed V and J ends, which lost 8 bases and 4 bases, there was a span of 20 bases. This CDR3 has 16 residues. Germline loops: CDR1 SGHTA, CDR2 FQGNSA. Full variable domain (rest looked up from reference TRBV7-2 and TRBJ2-2): GAGVSQSPSNKVTEKGKDVELRCDPISGHTALYWYRQSLGQGLEFLIYFQGNSAPDKSGLPSDRFSAERTGGSVSTLTIQRTQQEDSAVYLCASEPGGLLGTGELFFGEGSRLTVL.

The chain is built from TRBV14 and TRBJ2-3, with D hard to call. The V end lost 2 bases, the J end lost 6 bases, and 12 bases lay between the germline ends. Germline loops: CDR1 SGHDN, CDR2 FVKESK. The CDR3 is 14 residues long. CDR3 amino acids: CASSQSRSADTQYF. CDR3 DNA sequence: TGTGCCAGCAGCCAAAGTCGATCGGCTGATACGCAGTATTTT.

This rearrangement joins TRBV29-1 to TRBJ1-1, with D possibly matching TRBD1 (6 bases). V gave up 7 bases and J gave up 0 bases, with 12 bases separating them. CDR1 and CDR2 from the germline V gene are SQVTM and ANQGSEA. The CDR3 runs to 13 residues. In DNA, the CDR3 is TGCAGCGGGGAGGGGGGGATGAACACTGAAGCTTTCTTT. Its protein is CSGEGGMNTEAFF.

V and J are TRBV5-1 and TRBJ1-1, with no clear D. This CDR3 region has 12 residues. V lost 5 bases, J lost 0 bases, and 5 bases lay in between. Germline V lookup: CDR1 SGHRS, CDR2 YFSETQ. CDR3: CASRRLNTEAFF. CDR3 bases: TGCGCCAGCAGGAGATTGAACACTGAAGCTTTCTTT.

The rearrangement uses TRBV5-6 and TRBJ2-7; 7 bases agree with TRBD1. This CDR3 region has 15 residues. With 4 bases clipped from V and 0 bases from J, the junction kept 7 bases outside the gene matches. Germline V CDR1 and CDR2: SGHDT, YYEEEE. The DNA for the CDR3 is TGTGCCAGCAGCGACAAGGGACAGAGCTCCTACGAGCAGTACTTC. Residues: CASSDKGQSSYEQYF. The full variable domain, rest sourced from reference TRBV5-6 and TRBJ2-7, is DAGVTQSPTHLIKTRGQQVTLRCSPKSGHDTVSWYQQALGQGPQFIFQYYEEEERQRGNFPDRFSGHQFPNYSSELNVNALLLGDSALYLCASSDKGQSSYEQYFGPGTRLTVT.